This T cell receptor beta chain was recorded in a study of pediatric ulcerative colitis. Findings and caveats of the study: No controls had the two rectal clonotypes shared by ulcerative colitis patients.

One to two pinch biopsies were taken from the rectum during colonoscopy. On this clone itself: The antigen is unknown.

TCRdb keeps only in-frame clones here, not all; method: immunoSEQ multiplex PCR. The sample records about 22,000 clones, around 69% being singletons. The germline gives CDR1 MNHNS, CDR2 SASEGT. Trimming took 2 bases from V and 4 from J; bases not matched to a gene: 10. The CDR3 spans 16 residues. This TCR was sampled from a boy aged 5-17 years with severe ulcerative colitis. Source material: gut tissue. The rearrangement links TRBV6-1 to TRBJ1-2, with 7 nucleotides matching TRBD1. The CDR3 reads CASSEIPPGQIYGYTF. Written as DNA, the CDR3 is TGTGCCAGCAGTGAAATCCCACCGGGACAGATCTATGGCTACACCTTC.